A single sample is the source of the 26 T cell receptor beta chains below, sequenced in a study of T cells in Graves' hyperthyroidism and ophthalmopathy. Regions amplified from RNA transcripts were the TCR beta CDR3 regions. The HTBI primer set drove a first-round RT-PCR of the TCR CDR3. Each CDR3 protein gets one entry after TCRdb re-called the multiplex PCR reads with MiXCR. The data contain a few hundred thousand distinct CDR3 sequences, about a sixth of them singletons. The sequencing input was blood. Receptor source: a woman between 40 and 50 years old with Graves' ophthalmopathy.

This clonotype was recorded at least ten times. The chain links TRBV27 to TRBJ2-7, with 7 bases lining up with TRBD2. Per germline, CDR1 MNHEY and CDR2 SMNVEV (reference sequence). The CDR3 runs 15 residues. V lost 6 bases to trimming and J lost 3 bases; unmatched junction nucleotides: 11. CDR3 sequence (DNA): TGTGCCAGCAGCTCCATGCCTAGCGGAAACTACGAGCAGTACTTC. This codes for CASSSMPSGNYEQYF.

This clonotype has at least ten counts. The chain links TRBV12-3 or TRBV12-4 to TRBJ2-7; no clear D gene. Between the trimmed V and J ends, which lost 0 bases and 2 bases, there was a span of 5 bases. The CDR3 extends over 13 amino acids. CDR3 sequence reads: CASSLASTYEQYF. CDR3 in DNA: TGTGCCAGCAGTTTAGCAAGTACCTACGAGCAGTACTTC.

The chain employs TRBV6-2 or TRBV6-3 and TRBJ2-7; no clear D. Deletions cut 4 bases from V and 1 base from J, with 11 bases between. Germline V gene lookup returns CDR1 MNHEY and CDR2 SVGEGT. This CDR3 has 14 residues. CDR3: CASSLALRSYEQYF. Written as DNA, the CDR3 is TGTGCCAGCAGTTTAGCCCTCCGATCCTACGAGCAGTACTTC.

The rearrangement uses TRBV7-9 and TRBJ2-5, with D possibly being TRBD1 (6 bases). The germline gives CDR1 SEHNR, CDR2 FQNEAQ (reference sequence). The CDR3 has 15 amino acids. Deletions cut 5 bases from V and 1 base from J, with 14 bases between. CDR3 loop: CASSLRGQPQETQYF. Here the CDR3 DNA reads TGTGCCAGCAGCCTGAGGGGACAACCCCAAGAGACCCAGTACTTC.

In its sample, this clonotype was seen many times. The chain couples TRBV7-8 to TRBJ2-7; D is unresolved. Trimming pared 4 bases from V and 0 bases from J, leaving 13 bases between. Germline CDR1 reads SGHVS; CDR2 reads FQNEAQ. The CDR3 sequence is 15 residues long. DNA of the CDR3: TGTGCCAGCAGCTCGGTGACGGTGAGCTCCTACGAGCAGTACTTC. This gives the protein CASSSVTVSSYEQYF. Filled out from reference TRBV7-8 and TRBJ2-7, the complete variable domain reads GAGVSQSPRYKVAKRGQDVALRCDPISGHVSLFWYQQALGQGPEFLTYFQNEAQLDKSGLPSDRFFAERPEGSVSTLKIQRTQQEDSAVYLCASSSVTVSSYEQYFGPGTRLTVT.

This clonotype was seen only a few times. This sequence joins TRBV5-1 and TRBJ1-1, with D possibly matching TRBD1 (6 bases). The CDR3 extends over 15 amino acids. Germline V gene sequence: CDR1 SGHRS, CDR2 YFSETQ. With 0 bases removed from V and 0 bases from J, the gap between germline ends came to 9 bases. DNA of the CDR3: TGCGCCAGCAGCTTGGGACAGGCCATGAACACTGAAGCTTTCTTT. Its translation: CASSLGQAMNTEAFF.

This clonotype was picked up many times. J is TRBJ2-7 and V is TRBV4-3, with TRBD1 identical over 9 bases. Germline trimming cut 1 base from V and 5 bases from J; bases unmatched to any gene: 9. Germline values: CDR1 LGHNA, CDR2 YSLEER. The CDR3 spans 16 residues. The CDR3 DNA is TGCGCCAGCAGCCAAGGGGGACAGGGTGTTATCCACGAGCAGTACTTC. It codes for CASSQGGQGVIHEQYF.

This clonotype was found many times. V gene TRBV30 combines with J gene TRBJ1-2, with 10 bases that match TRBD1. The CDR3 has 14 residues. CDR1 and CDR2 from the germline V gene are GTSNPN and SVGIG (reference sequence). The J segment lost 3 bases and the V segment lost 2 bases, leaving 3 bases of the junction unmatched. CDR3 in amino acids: CAWSPGQGYYGYTF. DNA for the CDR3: TGTGCCTGGAGTCCGGGACAGGGGTACTATGGCTACACCTTC.

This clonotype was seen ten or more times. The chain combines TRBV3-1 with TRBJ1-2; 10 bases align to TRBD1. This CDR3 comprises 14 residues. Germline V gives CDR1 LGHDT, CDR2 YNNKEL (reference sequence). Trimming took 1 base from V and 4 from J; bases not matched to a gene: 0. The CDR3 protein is CASSQGTGGYGYTF. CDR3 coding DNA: TGTGCCAGCAGCCAAGGGACAGGGGGCTATGGCTACACCTTC.

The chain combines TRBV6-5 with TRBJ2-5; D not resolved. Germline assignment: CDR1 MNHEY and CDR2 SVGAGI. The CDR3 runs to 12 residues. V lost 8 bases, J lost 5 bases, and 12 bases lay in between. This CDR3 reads CASYKLGETQYF. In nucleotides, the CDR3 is TGTGCCAGCTACAAACTGGGGGAGACCCAGTACTTC.

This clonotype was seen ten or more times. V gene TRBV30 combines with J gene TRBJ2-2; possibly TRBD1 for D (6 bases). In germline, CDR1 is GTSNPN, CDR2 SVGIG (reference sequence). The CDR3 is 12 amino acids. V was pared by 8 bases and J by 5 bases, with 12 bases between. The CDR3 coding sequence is TGTGCCAGCACTACAGGGACCGGGGAGCTGTTTTTT. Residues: CASTTGTGELFF.

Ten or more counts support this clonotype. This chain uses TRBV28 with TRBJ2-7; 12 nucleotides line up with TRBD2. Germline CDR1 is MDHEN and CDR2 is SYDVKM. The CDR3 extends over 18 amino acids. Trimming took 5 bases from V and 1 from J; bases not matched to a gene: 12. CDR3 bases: TGTGCCAGCAGTCCCACTCCCCGGACTAGCGGGATGTCCTACGAGCAGTACTTC. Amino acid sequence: CASSPTPRTSGMSYEQYF.

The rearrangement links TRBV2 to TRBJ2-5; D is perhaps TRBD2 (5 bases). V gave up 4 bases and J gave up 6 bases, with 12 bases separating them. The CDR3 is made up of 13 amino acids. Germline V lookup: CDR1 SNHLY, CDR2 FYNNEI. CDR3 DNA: TGTGCCAGCAGTGCTACACCCGGGAAGACCCAGTACTTC. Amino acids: CASSATPGKTQYF.

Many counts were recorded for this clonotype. CDR3 in amino acids: CSVVGAPYNQPQHF. The CDR3 coding sequence is TGCAGCGTTGTGGGGGCACCCTACAATCAGCCCCAGCATTTT. The chain couples TRBV29-1 to TRBJ1-5; tentative D call: TRBD1 (6 bases). Germline V gene lookup returns CDR1 SQVTM and CDR2 ANQGSEA. This CDR3 has 14 residues. V shed 4 bases and J shed 3 bases, with 13 bases lying between them.

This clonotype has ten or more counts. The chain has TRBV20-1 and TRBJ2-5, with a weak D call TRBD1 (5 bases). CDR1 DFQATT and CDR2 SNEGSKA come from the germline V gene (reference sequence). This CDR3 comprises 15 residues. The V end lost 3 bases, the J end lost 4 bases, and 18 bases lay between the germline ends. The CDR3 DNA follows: TGCAGTGCTAGGGACATGACAGAGTTGGCAGAGACCCAGTACTTC. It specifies CSARDMTELAETQYF.

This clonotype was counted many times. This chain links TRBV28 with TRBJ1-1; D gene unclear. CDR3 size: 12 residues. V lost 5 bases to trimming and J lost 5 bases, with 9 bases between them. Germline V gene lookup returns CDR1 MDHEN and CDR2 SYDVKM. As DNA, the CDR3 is TGTGCCAGCAGTCAGGACGGAACTGAAGCTTTCTTT. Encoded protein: CASSQDGTEAFF.

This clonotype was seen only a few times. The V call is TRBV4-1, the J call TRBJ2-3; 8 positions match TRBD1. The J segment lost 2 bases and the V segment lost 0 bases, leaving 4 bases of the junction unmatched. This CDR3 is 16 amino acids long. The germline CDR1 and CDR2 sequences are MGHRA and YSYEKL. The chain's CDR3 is CASSQDTGGHTDTQYF. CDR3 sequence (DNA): TGCGCCAGCAGCCAAGACACAGGGGGTCACACAGATACGCAGTATTTT.

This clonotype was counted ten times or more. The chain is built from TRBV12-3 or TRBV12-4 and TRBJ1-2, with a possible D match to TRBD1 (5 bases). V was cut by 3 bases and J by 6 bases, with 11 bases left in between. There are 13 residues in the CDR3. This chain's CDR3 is CASSFGTTHGYTF. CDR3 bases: TGTGCCAGCAGTTTCGGGACCACGCATGGCTACACCTTC.

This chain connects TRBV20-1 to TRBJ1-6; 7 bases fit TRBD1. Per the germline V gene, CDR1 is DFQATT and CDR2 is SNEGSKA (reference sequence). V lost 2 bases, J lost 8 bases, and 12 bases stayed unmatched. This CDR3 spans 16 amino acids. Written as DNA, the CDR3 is TGCAGTGCTAGATCCATCGATCGGGACAGCCATTCACCCCTCCACTTT. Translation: CSARSIDRDSHSPLHF.

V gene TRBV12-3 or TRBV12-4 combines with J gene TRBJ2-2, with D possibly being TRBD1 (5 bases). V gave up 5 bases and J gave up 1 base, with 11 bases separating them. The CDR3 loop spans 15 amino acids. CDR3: CASSVNRMNTGELFF. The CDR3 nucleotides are TGTGCCAGCAGTGTTAACAGGATGAACACCGGGGAGCTGTTTTTT.

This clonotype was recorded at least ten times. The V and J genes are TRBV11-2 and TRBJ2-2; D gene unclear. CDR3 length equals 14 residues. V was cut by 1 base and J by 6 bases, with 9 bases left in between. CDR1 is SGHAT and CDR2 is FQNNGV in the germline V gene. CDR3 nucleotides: TGTGCCAGCAGCTTAGTCGGCCTAGCCGGGGAGCTGTTTTTT. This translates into CASSLVGLAGELFF.

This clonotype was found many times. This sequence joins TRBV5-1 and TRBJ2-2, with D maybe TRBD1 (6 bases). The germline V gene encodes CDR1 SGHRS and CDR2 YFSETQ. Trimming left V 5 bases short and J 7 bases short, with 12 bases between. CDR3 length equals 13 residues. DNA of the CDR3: TGCGCCAGCAGATCACAGGGTGTCGGGGAGCTGTTTTTT. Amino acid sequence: CASRSQGVGELFF.

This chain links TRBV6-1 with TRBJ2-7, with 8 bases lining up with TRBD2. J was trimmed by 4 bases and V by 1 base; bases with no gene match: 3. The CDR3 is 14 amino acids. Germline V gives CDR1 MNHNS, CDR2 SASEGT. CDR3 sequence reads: CASSEGGLEYEQYF. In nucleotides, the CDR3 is TGTGCCAGCAGTGAAGGGGGACTAGAGTACGAGCAGTACTTC.

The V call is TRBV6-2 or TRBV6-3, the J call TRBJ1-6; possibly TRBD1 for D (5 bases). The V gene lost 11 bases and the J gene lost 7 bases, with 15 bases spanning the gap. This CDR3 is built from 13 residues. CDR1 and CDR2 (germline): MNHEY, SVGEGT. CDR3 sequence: CAGRRGKNSPLHF. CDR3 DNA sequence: TGTGCCGGTCGGAGGGGAAAGAATTCACCCCTCCACTTT.

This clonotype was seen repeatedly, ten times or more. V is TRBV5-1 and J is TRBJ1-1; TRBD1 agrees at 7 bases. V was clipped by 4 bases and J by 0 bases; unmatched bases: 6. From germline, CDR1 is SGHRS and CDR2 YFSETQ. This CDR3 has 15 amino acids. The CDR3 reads CASSKKGALNTEAFF. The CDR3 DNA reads TGCGCCAGCAGCAAGAAGGGGGCGTTGAACACTGAAGCTTTCTTT.

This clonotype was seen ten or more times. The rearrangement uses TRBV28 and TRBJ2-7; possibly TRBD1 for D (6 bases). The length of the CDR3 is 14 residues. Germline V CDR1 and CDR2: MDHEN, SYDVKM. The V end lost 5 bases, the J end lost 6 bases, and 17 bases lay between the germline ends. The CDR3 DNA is TGTGCCAGCAGTCCGTGGCTACAGGGAAGCGAGCAGTACTTC. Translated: CASSPWLQGSEQYF.